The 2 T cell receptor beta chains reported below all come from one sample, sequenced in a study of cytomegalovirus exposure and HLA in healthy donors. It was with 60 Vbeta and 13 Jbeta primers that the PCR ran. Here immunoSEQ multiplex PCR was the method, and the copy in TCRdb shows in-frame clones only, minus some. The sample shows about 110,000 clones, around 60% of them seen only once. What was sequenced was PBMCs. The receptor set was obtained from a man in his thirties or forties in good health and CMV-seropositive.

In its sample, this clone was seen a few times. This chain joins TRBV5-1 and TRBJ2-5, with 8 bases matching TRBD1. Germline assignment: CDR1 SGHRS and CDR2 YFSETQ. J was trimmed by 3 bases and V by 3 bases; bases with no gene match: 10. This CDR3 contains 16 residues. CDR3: CASSSRGQGAEETQYF. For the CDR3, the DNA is TGCGCCAGCAGCTCGAGGGGTCAGGGGGCGGAAGAGACCCAGTACTTC. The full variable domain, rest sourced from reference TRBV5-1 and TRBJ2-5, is KAGVTQTPRYLIKTRGQQVTLSCSPISGHRSVSWYQQTPGQGLQFLFEYFSETQRNKGNFPGRFSGRQFSNSRSEMNVSTLELGDSALYLCASSSRGQGAEETQYFGPGTRLLVL.

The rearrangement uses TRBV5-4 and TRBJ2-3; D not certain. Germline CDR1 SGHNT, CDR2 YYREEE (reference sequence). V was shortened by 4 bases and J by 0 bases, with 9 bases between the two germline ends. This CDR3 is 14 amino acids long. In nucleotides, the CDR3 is TGTGCCAGCAGCACTTGGGCGAGCACAGATACGCAGTATTTT. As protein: CASSTWASTDTQYF. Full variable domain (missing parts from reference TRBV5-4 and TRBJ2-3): ETGVTQSPTHLIKTRGQQVTLRCSSQSGHNTVSWYQQALGQGPQFIFQYYREEENGRGNFPPRFSGLQFPNYSSELNVNALELDDSALYLCASSTWASTDTQYFGPGTRLTVL.